A single sample is the source of the 16 T cell receptor beta chains below, sequenced in a study of T cell clonality in common variable immunodeficiency. Overall study findings and caveats: Fewer deletions and N-nucleotide insertions were reportedly seen in common variable immunodeficiency TCR beta sequences.

Sequenced by immunoSEQ multiplex PCR; TCRdb stores in-frame clones only, minus some. The sample was found to contain some 34,000 clones, and every one recurs. What these receptors recognize is not known. The sequencing input was peripheral blood mononuclear cells. Receptor source: a human donor with common variable immunodeficiency.

This clone was seen a handful of times. The sequence runs out 3 residues before the end of the CDR3; the remainder is reconstructed from the germline J gene. The rearrangement joins TRBV2 to TRBJ2-3; D might be TRBD2 (5 bases). V was pared by 8 bases and J by 7 bases, with 13 bases between. Germline CDR1 reads SNHLY; CDR2 reads FYNNEI. The CDR3 length is 12 residues. Incomplete CDR3 DNA: TGTGCCAGCGTGCCTAGCCGAAATACG. As protein: CASVPSRNT. The CDR3 in its entirety is CASVPSRNTQYF. The variable domain in full, with the rest retrieved from reference TRBV2 and TRBJ2-3, is EPEVTQTPSHQVTQMGQEVILRCVPISNHLYFYWYRQILGQKVEFLVSFYNNEISEKSEIFDDQFSVERPDGSNFTLKIRSTKLEDSAMYFCASVPSRNTQYFGPGTRLTVL.

On this clone: The read finishes 3 residues shy of the CDR3 end, and the germline J gene is used to complete it. V and J are TRBV7-3 and TRBJ2-2; TRBD2 is a possible D gene (6 bases). V lost 5 bases and J 6 bases, leaving 10 bases between the germline ends. Germline V CDR1 and CDR2: SGHTA, FQGTGA. There are 13 residues in the CDR3. The CDR3 region is CASSPGDSGELFF. The CDR3 bases that were read are TGTGCCAGCAGCCCCGGGGACTCCGGGGAG.

This clone occurred many times. The read ends 3 residues before the CDR3 terminus; that terminus is restored from the germline J gene. V usage is TRBV6-1 and J usage is TRBJ2-7; the D gene is possibly TRBD1 (6 bases). The CDR3 totals 15 residues. The V gene lost 3 bases and the J gene lost 0 bases, with 12 bases spanning the gap. Germline V lookup: CDR1 MNHNS, CDR2 SASEGT. The CDR3 reads CASSDRQDSSYEQYF. The DNA read from the CDR3 is TGTGCCAGCAGTGACCGACAGGATAGCTCCTACGAG.

The table lists this clone with a few counts. The read is 3 residues too short to cover the CDR3 end, so that end is filled in from the germline J gene. The rearrangement joins TRBV6-2 or TRBV6-3 to TRBJ1-5, with TRBD1 matching over 10 bases. V shed 6 bases, J shed 6 bases, and the junction held 8 bases outside the gene matches. The germline V gene encodes CDR1 MNHEY and CDR2 SVGEGT. This CDR3 has 15 residues. CDR3 protein: CASRDPGQGPQPQHF. The part of the CDR3 DNA that was read is TGTGCCAGCAGAGACCCGGGACAGGGGCCTCAGCCC.

The table lists this clone with a few counts. The CDR3 DNA, read in part, is TGTGCCAGCAGTTACTGGGGACTAGCGGGATCTGAAGATACG. This codes for CASSYWGLAGSEDT. The complete CDR3 protein is CASSYWGLAGSEDTQYF. The chain uses TRBV6-2 or TRBV6-3 and TRBJ2-3, with 13 bases lining up with TRBD2. The read finishes 3 residues shy of the CDR3 end, and the germline J gene is used to complete it. Germline loops: CDR1 MNHEY, CDR2 SVGEGT. The CDR3 extends over 17 amino acids. V gave up 1 base and J gave up 5 bases; unmatched junction bases: 6.

This clone was seen at least ten times. From the germline J gene comes the end of the CDR3, since the read stops 3 residues before it. This chain joins TRBV18 and TRBJ2-3, with 7 bases aligning to TRBD2. In germline, CDR1 is KGHSH, CDR2 LQKENI. The length of the CDR3 is 15 residues. Trimming at V came to 6 bases and at J to 0 bases, leaving 6 bases not matched to a gene. The CDR3 loop reads CASSHLAASTDTQYF. The part of the CDR3 DNA that was read is TGTGCCAGCTCTCACCTAGCGGCTAGCACAGATACG.

There are a few counts of this clone. The CDR3 end is not reached by the read, which stops 3 residues before it; the germline J gene fills it in. This chain links TRBV7-2 with TRBJ1-5; 9 bases agree with TRBD1. V shed 5 bases, J shed 4 bases, and the junction held 3 bases outside the gene matches. Germline assignment: CDR1 SGHTA and CDR2 FQGNSA. The CDR3 is made up of 14 amino acids. The sequenced part of the CDR3 DNA is TGTGCCAGCAGCCCGGGACAGGGAAATCAGCCC. The encoded protein is CASSPGQGNQP. The complete CDR3 sequence is CASSPGQGNQPQHF.

By proportion, this clone is medium-sized (0.01 to 0.1%). Read data end 3 residues before the CDR3 end; the end is taken from the germline J gene. The chain recombines TRBV2 with TRBJ2-7; 7 bases align to TRBD1. This CDR3 comprises 13 residues. Germline CDR1 SNHLY, CDR2 FYNNEI. V was clipped by 6 bases and J by 6 bases; unmatched bases: 8. The CDR3 loop is CASSWDSLLEQYF. The part of the CDR3 DNA that was read is TGTGCCAGCAGCTGGGACAGCCTCCTCGAG.

This clone was seen more than once but under ten times. Read coverage stops 3 residues before the CDR3 terminus; the germline J gene supplies the remainder. This chain links TRBV6-2 or TRBV6-3 with TRBJ2-6, with TRBD2 identical over 10 bases. CDR3 length equals 17 residues. Trimming cost V 6 bases and J 1 base; bases outside gene matches: 6. Germline assignment: CDR1 MNHEY and CDR2 SVGEGT. The CDR3 bases that were read are TGTGCCAGCAGCGGACTAGCGGAGGGATCTGGGGCCAACGTC. This codes for CASSGLAEGSGANV. The whole CDR3 sequence reads CASSGLAEGSGANVLTF.

This clone was observed many times. From the germline J gene comes the end of the CDR3, since the read stops 3 residues before it. The chain recombines TRBV20-1 with TRBJ2-7; D not resolved. Germline CDR1 reads DFQATT; CDR2 reads SNEGSKA (reference sequence). The CDR3 is 12 amino acids. Trimming took 1 base from V and 3 from J, leaving 7 bases between them. The covered CDR3 bases are TGCAGTGCTAGAGGTAGCAGCTACGAG. Encoded protein: CSARGSSYE. The entire CDR3 protein is CSARGSSYEQYF.

This clone was counted many times. The read is 3 residues too short to cover the CDR3 end, so that end is filled in from the germline J gene. This chain links TRBV7-2 with TRBJ1-3; D not resolved. V lost 3 bases and J 0 bases, leaving 9 bases between the germline ends. In germline, CDR1 is SGHTA, CDR2 FQGNSA. The length of the CDR3 is 15 residues. The DNA read from the CDR3 is TGTGCCAGCAGCTTGGATAGCCACTCTGGAAACACC. Protein: CASSLDSHSGNT. The CDR3, in full, reads CASSLDSHSGNTIYF.

Details on this clone: The read is 3 residues too short to cover the CDR3 end, so that end is filled in from the germline J gene. V is TRBV7-9 and J is TRBJ2-7; 7 bases line up with TRBD2. The CDR3 totals 13 residues. CDR1 and CDR2 from the germline V gene are SEHNR and FQNEAQ (reference sequence). Losses at the gene ends were 4 bases for V and 6 bases for J; bases not matched to a gene: 6. CDR3 DNA, as far as it was read: TGTGCCAGCAGCTGGGACGGCGGGGGCGAG. It translates to CASSWDGGGE. The whole CDR3 region reads CASSWDGGGEQYF.

This clone was seen many times. The read ends 3 residues before the CDR3 terminus; that terminus is restored from the germline J gene. This chain joins TRBV30 and TRBJ1-6; no clear D. Germline V lookup: CDR1 GTSNPN, CDR2 SVGIG (reference sequence). Trimming left V 2 bases short and J 0 bases short, with 11 bases between. The CDR3 sequence is 16 residues long. The sequenced part of the CDR3 DNA is TGTGCCTGGAGTTATGGCGGGAGCTCCTATAATTCACCC. This gives the protein CAWSYGGSSYNSP. The full CDR3 protein reads CAWSYGGSSYNSPLHF.

This clone was seen many times. The read ends 3 residues shy of where the CDR3 ends; the end is completed using the germline J gene. V usage is TRBV7-9 and J usage is TRBJ2-3; 10 bases are shared with TRBD2. V trimming: 6 bases; J trimming: 8 bases; junction bases outside the gene matches: 8. This CDR3 is built from 14 residues. CDR1 and CDR2 (germline): SEHNR, FQNEAQ (reference sequence). The CDR3 reads CASSLAGAVGTQYF. The part of the CDR3 DNA that was read is TGTGCCAGCAGTCTAGCGGGAGCCGTGGGTACG.

This clone was picked up a small number of times. The read ends 3 residues early relative to the CDR3; the germline J gene fills the gap. This sequence joins TRBV5-4 and TRBJ2-5, with 7 bases aligning to TRBD2. This CDR3 is 13 amino acids long. CDR1 and CDR2 (germline): SGHNT, YYREEE (reference sequence). Trimming took 2 bases from V and 5 from J; bases not matched to a gene: 3. The DNA read from the CDR3 is TGTGCCAGCAGCTTATCAGCGGGGGAGACC. Residues: CASSLSAGET. The complete CDR3 protein is CASSLSAGETQYF.

This clone has just a few counts. The CDR3 is cut off 3 residues early in the read; its end comes from the germline J gene. V usage is TRBV6-1 and J usage is TRBJ1-1; D possibly corresponds to TRBD1 (6 bases). The CDR3 extends over 14 amino acids. V gave up 4 bases and J gave up 3 bases, with 12 bases separating them. The germline V gene encodes CDR1 MNHNS and CDR2 SASEGT. CDR3: CASSGGYRDTEAFF. Partial CDR3 DNA: TGTGCCAGCAGTGGGGGGTACAGGGACACTGAA.